The 10 T cell receptor beta chains listed next were all sequenced from one sample in a study of blood T cell repertoires in COVID-19. Libraries were prepared by immunoSEQ multiplex PCR; TCRdb keeps only in-frame clonotypes and omits some of them. The sample records hundreds of thousands of clones, roughly 87% being singletons. The specimen was PBMCs or T cells enriched from blood (not recorded which). The origin of the receptors is a woman in her 30s with acute COVID-19.

CDR3: CASSFGTGGKSNYGYTF. The CDR3 DNA sequence: TGTGCCAGCAGTTTCGGGACAGGGGGGAAATCTAACTATGGCTACACCTTC. The V and J genes are TRBV28 and TRBJ1-2, with 11 nucleotides matching TRBD1. Germline CDR1 and CDR2: MDHEN and SYDVKM. Losses at the gene ends were 3 bases for V and 0 bases for J; bases not matched to a gene: 6. This CDR3 spans 17 amino acids.

The chain is built from TRBV30 and TRBJ1-4; a possible D gene is TRBD1 (6 bases). The CDR3 spans 18 residues. Trimming shortened V by 3 bases and J by 4 bases, and 24 bases separated the two germline ends. The germline CDR1 and CDR2 sequences are GTSNPN and SVGIG (reference sequence). The CDR3 loop reads CAWRGDRGAPGFNEKLFF. The CDR3 nucleotides are TGTGCCTGGAGGGGAGATCGGGGGGCGCCGGGTTTTAATGAAAAACTGTTTTTT.

The chain couples TRBV9 to TRBJ2-3; the D gene is possibly TRBD2 (6 bases). Germline lookup yields CDR1 SGDLS and CDR2 YYNGEE. The CDR3 has 17 residues. Trimming cost V 0 bases and J 2 bases, with 16 bases left between them. The chain's CDR3 is CASSVGLGGGVTDTQYF. CDR3 coding DNA: TGTGCCAGCAGCGTAGGACTGGGCGGAGGGGTCACAGATACGCAGTATTTT.

CDR3 in amino acids: CASSLAGASNQPQHF. The CDR3 DNA reads as TGTGCCAGCAGTTTAGCAGGGGCCAGCAATCAGCCCCAGCATTTT. The chain is built from TRBV28 and TRBJ1-5; maybe TRBD1 (6 bases). There are 15 residues in the CDR3. Trimming stripped 2 bases from V and 1 base from J, with 9 bases between. Per germline, CDR1 MDHEN and CDR2 SYDVKM.

The genes are TRBV7-9 and TRBJ2-5, with D possibly being TRBD1 (5 bases). The CDR3 has 12 residues. Germline V lookup: CDR1 SEHNR, CDR2 FQNEAQ (reference sequence). The germline V and J ends were trimmed by 4 bases and 5 bases, with 8 bases remaining between them. The CDR3: CASSSGWETQYF. The CDR3 bases are TGTGCCAGCAGCTCAGGGTGGGAGACCCAGTACTTC.

The CDR3 DNA reads TGTGCCAGTAGTAACAGCTTGGGACTAGCGGATTACAATGAGCAGTTCTTC. It encodes CASSNSLGLADYNEQFF. The chain has TRBV19 and TRBJ2-1; 11 nucleotides agree with TRBD2. CDR1 and CDR2 (germline): LNHDA, SQIVND (reference sequence). With 4 bases clipped from V and 4 bases from J, the junction kept 9 bases outside the gene matches. The CDR3 consists of 17 residues. The variable domain in full, with the rest retrieved from reference TRBV19 and TRBJ2-1, is DGGITQSPKYLFRKEGQNVTLSCEQNLNHDAMYWYRQDPGQGLRLIYYSQIVNDFQKGDIAEGYSVSREKKESFPLTVTSAQKNPTAFYLCASSNSLGLADYNEQFFGPGTRLTVL.

The V and J genes are TRBV27 and TRBJ2-7; D perhaps matches TRBD1 (5 bases). V lost 6 bases and J 6 bases, leaving 18 bases between the germline ends. This CDR3 comprises 14 residues. Germline loops: CDR1 MNHEY, CDR2 SMNVEV (reference sequence). CDR3 in amino acids: CASSRATERREQYF. CDR3 nucleotides: TGTGCCAGCAGCCGGGCGACAGAGAGGCGCGAGCAGTACTTC.

J is TRBJ1-4 and V is TRBV4-1; TRBD1 is a possible D gene (5 bases). Germline V gives CDR1 MGHRA, CDR2 YSYEKL. V lost 8 bases and J 4 bases, leaving 11 bases between the germline ends. This CDR3 spans 13 amino acids. The CDR3 here is CASQGRVNEKLFF. In DNA form, the CDR3 reads TGCGCCAGCCAGGGAAGGGTTAATGAAAAACTGTTTTTT.

This chain uses TRBV7-9 with TRBJ2-7, with D hard to call. The length of the CDR3 is 14 residues. V lost 1 base, J lost 0 bases, and 7 bases lay in between. Germline V gives CDR1 SEHNR, CDR2 FQNEAQ (reference sequence). CDR3 nucleotide sequence: TGTGCCAGCAGCTTAGGGGCCAGCTCCTACGAGCAGTACTTC. It is translated as CASSLGASSYEQYF. Together with reference TRBV7-9 and TRBJ2-7, the CDR3 gives the full variable domain: DTGVSQNPRHKITKRGQNVTFRCDPISEHNRLYWYRQTLGQGPEFLTYFQNEAQLEKSRLLSDRFSAERPKGSFSTLEIQRTEQGDSAMYLCASSLGASSYEQYFGPGTRLTVT.

This chain links TRBV5-1 with TRBJ2-5; weak D call: TRBD1 (8 bases). Germline values: CDR1 SGHRS, CDR2 YFSETQ. The CDR3 is 14 residues long. V lost 3 bases and J 4 bases, leaving 13 bases between the germline ends. The CDR3 DNA is TGCGCCAGCAGCTGGGGGGGACAGGCAGAGACCCAGTACTTC. Translating it yields CASSWGGQAETQYF.